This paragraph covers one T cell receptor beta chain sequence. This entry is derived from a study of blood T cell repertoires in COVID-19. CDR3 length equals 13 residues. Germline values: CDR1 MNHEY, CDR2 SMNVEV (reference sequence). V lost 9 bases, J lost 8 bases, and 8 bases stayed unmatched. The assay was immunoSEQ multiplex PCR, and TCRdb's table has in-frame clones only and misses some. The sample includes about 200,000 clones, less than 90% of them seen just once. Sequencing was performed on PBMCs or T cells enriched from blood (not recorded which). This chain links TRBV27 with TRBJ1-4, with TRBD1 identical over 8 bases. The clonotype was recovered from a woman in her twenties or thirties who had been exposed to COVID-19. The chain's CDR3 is CASSGTGGEKLFF. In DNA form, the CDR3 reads TGTGCCAGTTCAGGAACAGGGGGAGAAAAACTGTTTTTT.